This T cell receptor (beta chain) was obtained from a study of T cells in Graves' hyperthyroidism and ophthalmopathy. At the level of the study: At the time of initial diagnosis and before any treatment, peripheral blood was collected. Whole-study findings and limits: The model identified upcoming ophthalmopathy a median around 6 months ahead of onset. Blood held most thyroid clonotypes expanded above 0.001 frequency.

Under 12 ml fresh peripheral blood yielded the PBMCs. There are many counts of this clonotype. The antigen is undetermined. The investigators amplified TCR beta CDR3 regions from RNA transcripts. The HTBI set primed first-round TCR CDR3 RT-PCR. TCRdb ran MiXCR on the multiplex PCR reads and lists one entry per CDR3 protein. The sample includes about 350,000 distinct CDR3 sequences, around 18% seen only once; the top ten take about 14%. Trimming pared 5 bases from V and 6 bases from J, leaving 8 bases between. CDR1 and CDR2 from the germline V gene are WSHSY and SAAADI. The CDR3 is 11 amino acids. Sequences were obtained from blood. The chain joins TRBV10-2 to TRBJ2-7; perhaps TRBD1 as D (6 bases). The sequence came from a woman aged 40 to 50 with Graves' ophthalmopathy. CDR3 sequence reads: CASSRGGEQYF. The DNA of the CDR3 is TGCGCCAGCAGTCGAGGGGGCGAGCAGTACTTC.